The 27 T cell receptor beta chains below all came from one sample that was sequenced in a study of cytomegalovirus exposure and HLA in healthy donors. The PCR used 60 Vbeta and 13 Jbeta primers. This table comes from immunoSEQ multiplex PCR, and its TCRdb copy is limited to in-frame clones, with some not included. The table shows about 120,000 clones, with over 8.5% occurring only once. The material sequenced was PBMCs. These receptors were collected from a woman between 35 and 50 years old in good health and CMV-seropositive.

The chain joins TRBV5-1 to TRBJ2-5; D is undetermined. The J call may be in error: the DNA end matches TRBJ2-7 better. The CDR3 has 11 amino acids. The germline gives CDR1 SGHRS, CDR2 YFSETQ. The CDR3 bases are TGCGCCAGCAGCTTGGAGTACGAGCAGTACTTC. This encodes CASSLEYEQYF.

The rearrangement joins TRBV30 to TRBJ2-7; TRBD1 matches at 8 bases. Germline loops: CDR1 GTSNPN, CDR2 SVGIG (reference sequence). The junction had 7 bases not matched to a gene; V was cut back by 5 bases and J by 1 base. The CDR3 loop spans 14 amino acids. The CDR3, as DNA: TGTGCCTGGGGCGACAGGGGTCCTTCCTACGAGCAGTACTTC. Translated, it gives CAWGDRGPSYEQYF.

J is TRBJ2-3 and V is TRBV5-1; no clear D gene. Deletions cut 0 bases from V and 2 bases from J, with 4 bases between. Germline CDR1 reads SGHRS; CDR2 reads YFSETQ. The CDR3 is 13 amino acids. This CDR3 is CASSLGNTDTQYF. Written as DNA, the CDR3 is TGCGCCAGCAGCTTGGGTAACACAGATACGCAGTATTTT.

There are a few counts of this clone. This chain's CDR3 is CASSIDGTATNTEAFF. The DNA for the CDR3 is TGTGCCAGTAGTATAGATGGGACAGCCACCAACACTGAAGCTTTCTTT. The chain has TRBV19 and TRBJ1-1; 7 bases map to TRBD1. There are 16 residues in the CDR3. The germline V gene encodes CDR1 LNHDA and CDR2 SQIVND (reference sequence). V shed 0 bases and J 2 bases; nucleotides not matched to a gene: 6.

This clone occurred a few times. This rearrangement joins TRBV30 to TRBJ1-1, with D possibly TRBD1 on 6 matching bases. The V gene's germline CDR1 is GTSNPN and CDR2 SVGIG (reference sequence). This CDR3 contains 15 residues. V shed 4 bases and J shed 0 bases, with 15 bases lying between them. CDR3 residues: CAWTPPTGLNTEAFF. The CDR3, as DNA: TGTGCCTGGACCCCTCCGACAGGTTTGAACACTGAAGCTTTCTTT.

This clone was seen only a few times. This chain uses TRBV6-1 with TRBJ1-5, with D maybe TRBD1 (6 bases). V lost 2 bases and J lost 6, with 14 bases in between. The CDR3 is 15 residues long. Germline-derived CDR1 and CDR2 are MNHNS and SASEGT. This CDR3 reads CASSENPGEVQPQHF. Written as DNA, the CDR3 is TGTGCCAGCAGTGAAAACCCAGGGGAAGTTCAGCCCCAGCATTTT.

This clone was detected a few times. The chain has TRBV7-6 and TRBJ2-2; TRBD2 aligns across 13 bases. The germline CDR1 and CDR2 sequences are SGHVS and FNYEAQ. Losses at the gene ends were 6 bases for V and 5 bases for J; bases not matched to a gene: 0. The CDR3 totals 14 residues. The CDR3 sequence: CASRGLAGTGELFF. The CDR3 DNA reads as TGTGCCAGCAGGGGACTAGCGGGGACCGGGGAGCTGTTTTTT.

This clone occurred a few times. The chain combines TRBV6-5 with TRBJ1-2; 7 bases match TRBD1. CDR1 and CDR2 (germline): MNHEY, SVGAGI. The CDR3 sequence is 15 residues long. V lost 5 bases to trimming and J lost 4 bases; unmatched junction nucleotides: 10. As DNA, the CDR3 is TGTGCCAGCAGTCCCCAGACAGGGACCCTCTATGGCTACACCTTC. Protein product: CASSPQTGTLYGYTF.

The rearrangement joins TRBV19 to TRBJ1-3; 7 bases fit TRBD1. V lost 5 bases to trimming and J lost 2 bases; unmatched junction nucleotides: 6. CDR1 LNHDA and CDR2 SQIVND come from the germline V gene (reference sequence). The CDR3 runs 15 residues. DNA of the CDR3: TGTGCCAGTAGTGCCAGGGGGAGGACTGGAAACACCATATATTTT. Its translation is CASSARGRTGNTIYF.

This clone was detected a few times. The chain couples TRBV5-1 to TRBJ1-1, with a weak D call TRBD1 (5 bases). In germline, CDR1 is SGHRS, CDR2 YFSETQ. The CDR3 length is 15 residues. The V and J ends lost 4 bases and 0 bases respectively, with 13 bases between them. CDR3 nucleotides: TGCGCCAGCAGCCACTCACAGGACCTGAACACTGAAGCTTTCTTT. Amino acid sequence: CASSHSQDLNTEAFF.

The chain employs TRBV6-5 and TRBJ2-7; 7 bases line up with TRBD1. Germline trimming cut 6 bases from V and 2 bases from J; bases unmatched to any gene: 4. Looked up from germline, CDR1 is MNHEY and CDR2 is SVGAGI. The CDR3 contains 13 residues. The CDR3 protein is CASSRDRAYEQYF. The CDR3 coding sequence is TGTGCCAGCAGCCGGGACAGAGCCTACGAGCAGTACTTC.

The CDR3 loop reads CASRIDGPSEAFF. In DNA form, the CDR3 reads TGTGCCAGCAGGATCGATGGGCCTTCGGAAGCTTTCTTT. The chain uses TRBV27 and TRBJ1-1; no clear D. Per the germline V gene, CDR1 is MNHEY and CDR2 is SMNVEV (reference sequence). The CDR3 spans 13 residues. Trimming removed 6 bases from V and 8 bases from J, with 16 bases in between.

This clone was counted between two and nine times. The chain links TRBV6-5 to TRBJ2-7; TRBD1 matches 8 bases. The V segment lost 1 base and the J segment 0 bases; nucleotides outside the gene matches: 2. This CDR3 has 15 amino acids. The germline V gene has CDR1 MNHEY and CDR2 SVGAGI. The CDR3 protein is CASSYYRGTSYEQYF. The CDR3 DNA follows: TGTGCCAGCAGTTACTACAGGGGGACCTCCTACGAGCAGTACTTC.

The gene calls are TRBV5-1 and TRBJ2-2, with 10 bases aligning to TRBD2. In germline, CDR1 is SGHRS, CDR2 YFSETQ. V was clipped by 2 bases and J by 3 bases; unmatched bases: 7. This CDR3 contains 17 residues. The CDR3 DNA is TGCGCCAGCAGCTTAGGAGCGGGGGGGCATCACACCGGGGAGCTGTTTTTT. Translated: CASSLGAGGHHTGELFF.

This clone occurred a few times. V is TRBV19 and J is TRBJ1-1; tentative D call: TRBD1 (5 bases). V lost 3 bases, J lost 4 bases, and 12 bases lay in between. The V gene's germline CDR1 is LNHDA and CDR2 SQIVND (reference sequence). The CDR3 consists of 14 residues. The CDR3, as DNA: TGTGCCAGTAGTATCCGTCCAGGGTTCACTGAAGCTTTCTTT. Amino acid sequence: CASSIRPGFTEAFF.

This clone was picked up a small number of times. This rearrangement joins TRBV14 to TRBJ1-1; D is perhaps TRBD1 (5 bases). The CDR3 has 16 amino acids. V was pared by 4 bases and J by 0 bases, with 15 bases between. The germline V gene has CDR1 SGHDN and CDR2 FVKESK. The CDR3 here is CASSLNEGVLNTEAFF. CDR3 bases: TGTGCCAGCAGCCTGAACGAAGGGGTGCTGAACACTGAAGCTTTCTTT.

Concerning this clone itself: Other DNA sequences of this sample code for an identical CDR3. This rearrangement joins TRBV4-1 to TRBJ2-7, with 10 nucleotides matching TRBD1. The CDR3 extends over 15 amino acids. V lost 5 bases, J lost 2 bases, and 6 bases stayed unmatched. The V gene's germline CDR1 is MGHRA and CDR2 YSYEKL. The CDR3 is CASSSRDRGTYEQYF. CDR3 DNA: TGCGCCAGCAGCTCCAGGGACAGGGGCACCTACGAGCAGTACTTC.

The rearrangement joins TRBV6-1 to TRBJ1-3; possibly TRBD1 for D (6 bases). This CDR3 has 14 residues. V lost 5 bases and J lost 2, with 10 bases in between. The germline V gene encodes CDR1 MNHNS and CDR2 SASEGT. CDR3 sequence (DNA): TGTGCCAGCAGTACCCGGACAGCTGGAAACACCATATATTTT. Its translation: CASSTRTAGNTIYF.

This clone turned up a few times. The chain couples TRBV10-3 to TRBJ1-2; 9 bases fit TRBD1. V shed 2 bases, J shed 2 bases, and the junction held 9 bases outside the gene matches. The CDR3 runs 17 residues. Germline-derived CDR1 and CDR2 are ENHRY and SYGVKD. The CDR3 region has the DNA TGTGCCATCAGTGAGAGGGGGACAGGGTTATCGAACTATGGCTACACCTTC. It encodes CAISERGTGLSNYGYTF.

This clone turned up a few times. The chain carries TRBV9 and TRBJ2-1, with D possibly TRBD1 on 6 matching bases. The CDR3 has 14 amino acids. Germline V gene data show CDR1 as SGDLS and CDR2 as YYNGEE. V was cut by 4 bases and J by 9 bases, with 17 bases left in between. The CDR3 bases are TGTGCCAGCAGCCCACAGGGTATGTCGGGTGAGCAGTTCTTC. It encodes CASSPQGMSGEQFF.

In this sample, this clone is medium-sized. Written as DNA, the CDR3 is TGCGCCAGCAGTTATTCCGGGACAGGGAACACTGAAGCTTTCTTT. Translating it yields CASSYSGTGNTEAFF. The gene calls are TRBV5-1 and TRBJ1-1; TRBD1 agrees at 8 bases. Unmatched junction bases numbered 7, after V lost 5 bases and J lost 1 base. Germline V gene data show CDR1 as SGHRS and CDR2 as YFSETQ. The CDR3 length is 15 residues.

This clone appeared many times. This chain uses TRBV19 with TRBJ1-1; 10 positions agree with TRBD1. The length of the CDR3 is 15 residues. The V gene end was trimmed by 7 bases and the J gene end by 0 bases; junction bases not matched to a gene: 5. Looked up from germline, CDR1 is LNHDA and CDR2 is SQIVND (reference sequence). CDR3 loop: CASTLTGGVNTEAFF. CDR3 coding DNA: TGTGCCAGTACTTTGACAGGGGGCGTGAACACTGAAGCTTTCTTT.

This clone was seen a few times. The CDR3 DNA is TGTGCCAGCAGTGAATATTACCGTACTAGCGAACCCCTCCACTTT. Translating it yields CASSEYYRTSEPLHF. This rearrangement joins TRBV2 to TRBJ1-6; D call uncertain. Germline V gives CDR1 SNHLY, CDR2 FYNNEI. Trimming took off 2 bases at V and 12 bases at J, with 17 bases between the two ends. This CDR3 has 15 amino acids. Full variable domain (remainder filled in from reference TRBV2 and TRBJ1-6): EPEVTQTPSHQVTQMGQEVILRCVPISNHLYFYWYRQILGQKVEFLVSFYNNEISEKSEIFDDQFSVERPDGSNFTLKIRSTKLEDSAMYFCASSEYYRTSEPLHFGNGTRLTVT.

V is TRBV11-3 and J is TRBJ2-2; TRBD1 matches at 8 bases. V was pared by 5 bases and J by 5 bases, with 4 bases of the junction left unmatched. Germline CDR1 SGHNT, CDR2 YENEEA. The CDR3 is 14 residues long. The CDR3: CASSDRTGTGELFF. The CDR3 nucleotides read TGTGCCAGCAGCGACAGGACAGGGACCGGGGAGCTGTTTTTT.

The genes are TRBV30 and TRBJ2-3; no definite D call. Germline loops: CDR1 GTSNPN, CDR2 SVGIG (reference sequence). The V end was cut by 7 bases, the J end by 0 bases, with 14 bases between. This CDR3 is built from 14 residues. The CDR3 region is CASTRRTSTDTQYF. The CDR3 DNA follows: TGTGCCTCAACGAGGAGAACTAGCACAGATACGCAGTATTTT.

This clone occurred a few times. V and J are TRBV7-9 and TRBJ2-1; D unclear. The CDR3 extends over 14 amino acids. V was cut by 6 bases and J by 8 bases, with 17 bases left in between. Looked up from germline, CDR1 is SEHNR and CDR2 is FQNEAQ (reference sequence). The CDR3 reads CASSSAAVIDEQFF. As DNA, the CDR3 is TGTGCCAGCAGTTCCGCGGCCGTCATCGATGAGCAGTTCTTC.

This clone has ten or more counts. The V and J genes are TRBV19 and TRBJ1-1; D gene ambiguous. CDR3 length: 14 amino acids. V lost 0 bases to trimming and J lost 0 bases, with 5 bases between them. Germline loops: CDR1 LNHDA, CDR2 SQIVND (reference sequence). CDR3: CASSIDTVNTEAFF. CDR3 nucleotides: TGTGCCAGTAGTATAGATACGGTGAACACTGAAGCTTTCTTT.